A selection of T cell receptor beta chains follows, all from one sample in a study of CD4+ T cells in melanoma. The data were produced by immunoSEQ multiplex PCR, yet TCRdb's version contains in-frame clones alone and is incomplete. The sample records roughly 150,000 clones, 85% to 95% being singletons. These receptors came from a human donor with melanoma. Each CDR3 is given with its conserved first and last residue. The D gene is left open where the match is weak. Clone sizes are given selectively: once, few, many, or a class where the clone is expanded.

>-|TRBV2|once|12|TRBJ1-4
CASLQANEKLFF
TGTGCCAGCTTACAGGCGAATGAAAAACTGTTTTTT
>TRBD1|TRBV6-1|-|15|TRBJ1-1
CASSDYGTGEAEAFF
TGTGCCAGCAGTGACTACGGGACAGGAGAGGCTGAAGCTTTCTTT
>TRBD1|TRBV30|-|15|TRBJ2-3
CAWSRPGQGAGGQYF
TGTGCCTGGAGTCGGCCGGGACAGGGGGCCGGGGGGCAGTATTTT
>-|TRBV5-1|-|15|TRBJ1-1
CASSPEIGGWSEAFF
TGCGCCAGCAGCCCGGAGATCGGGGGATGGTCTGAAGCTTTCTTT
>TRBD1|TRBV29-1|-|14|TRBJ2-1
CSATGGSSYNEQFF
TGCAGCGCGACAGGGGGGAGCTCCTACAATGAGCAGTTCTTC
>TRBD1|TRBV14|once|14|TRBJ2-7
CASSQGQGFHEQYF
TGTGCCAGCAGCCAAGGACAGGGGTTCCACGAGCAGTACTTC
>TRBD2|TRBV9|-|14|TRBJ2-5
CASSVTSGQETQYF
TGTGCCAGCAGCGTTACTAGCGGACAAGAGACCCAGTACTTC
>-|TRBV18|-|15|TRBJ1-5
CASSPRAGDNQPQHF
TGTGCCAGCTCACCACGGGCAGGGGACAATCAGCCCCAGCATTTT
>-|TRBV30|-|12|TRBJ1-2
CAWRPPGYGYTF
TGTGCCTGGAGACCCCCAGGGTATGGCTACACCTTC
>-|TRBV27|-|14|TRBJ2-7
CASSFTGTSYEQYF
TGTGCCAGCAGTTTCACCGGGACCTCTTACGAGCAGTACTTC
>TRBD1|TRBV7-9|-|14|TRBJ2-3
CASSWTGAADTQYF
TGTGCCAGCAGCTGGACAGGGGCGGCAGATACGCAGTATTTT
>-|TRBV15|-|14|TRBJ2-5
CATSRDLRQETQYF
TGTGCCACCAGCAGAGATTTAAGACAAGAGACCCAGTACTTC
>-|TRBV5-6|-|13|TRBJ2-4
CASSLGPGSSQYF
TGTGCCAGCAGCTTGGGGCCAGGCTCGTCTCAGTACTTC
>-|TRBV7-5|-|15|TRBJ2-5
CARSGRGHHQETQYF
TGTGCCAGAAGCGGAAGGGGACACCACCAAGAGACCCAGTACTTC
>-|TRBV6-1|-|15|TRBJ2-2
CASTRDIANTGELFF
TGTGCCAGCACTAGGGATATCGCGAACACCGGGGAGCTGTTTTTT
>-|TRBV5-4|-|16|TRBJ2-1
CASSLAGAGALGEQFF
TGTGCCAGCAGCTTGGCGGGTGCGGGGGCCTTGGGAGAGCAGTTCTTC
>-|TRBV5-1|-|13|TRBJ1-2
CASSPQGGNGYTF
TGCGCCAGCAGCCCCCAGGGAGGCAATGGCTACACCTTC
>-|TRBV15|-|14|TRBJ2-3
CATSRIPAQDTQYF
TGTGCCACCAGCAGGATTCCCGCCCAAGATACGCAGTATTTT
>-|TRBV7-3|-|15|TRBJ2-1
CASSLGPSLYNEQFF
TGTGCCAGCAGCTTAGGACCGAGCCTTTACAATGAGCAGTTCTTC
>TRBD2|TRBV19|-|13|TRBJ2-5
CASSRTSAETQYF
TGTGCCAGTAGTAGGACTAGCGCAGAGACCCAGTACTTC
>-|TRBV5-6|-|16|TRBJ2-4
CASSLGGSLAKNIQYF
TGTGCCAGCAGCTTGGGGGGGTCCTTAGCCAAAAACATTCAGTACTTC
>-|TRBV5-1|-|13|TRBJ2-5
CASSLGPQETQYF
TGCGCCAGCAGCTTGGGGCCCCAAGAGACCCAGTACTTC
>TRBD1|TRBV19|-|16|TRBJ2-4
CASSNRDRGDKNIQYF
TGTGCCAGTAGTAACCGGGACAGGGGGGACAAAAACATTCAGTACTTC
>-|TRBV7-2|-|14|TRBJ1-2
CASSSSGARGGYTF
TGTGCCAGCAGCTCTTCCGGGGCTAGAGGGGGCTACACCTTC
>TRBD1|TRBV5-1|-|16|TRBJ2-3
CASGSQGASSTDTQYF
TGCGCCAGCGGATCCCAGGGGGCCTCTAGCACAGATACGCAGTATTTT
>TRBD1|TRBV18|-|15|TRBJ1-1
CASSPRGQGDTEAFF
TGTGCCAGCTCCCCTCGGGGACAGGGGGACACTGAAGCTTTCTTT
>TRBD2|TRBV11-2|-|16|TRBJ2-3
CASSLLAGGPSDTQYF
TGTGCCAGCAGCTTATTGGCGGGGGGGCCGTCAGATACGCAGTATTTT
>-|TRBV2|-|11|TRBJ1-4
CASSGYEKLFF
TGTGCCAGCAGTGGATATGAAAAACTGTTTTTT
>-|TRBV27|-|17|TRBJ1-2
CASSRGGGVRLNYGYTF
TGTGCCAGCAGCCGTGGCGGGGGAGTACGGCTTAACTATGGCTACACCTTC
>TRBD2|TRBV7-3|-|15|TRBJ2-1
CASSSDGGVIREQFF
TGTGCCAGCAGCTCAGATGGGGGGGTTATCCGGGAGCAGTTCTTC
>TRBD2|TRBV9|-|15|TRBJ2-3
CASSPRGGSTDTQYF
TGTGCCAGCTCACCCCGGGGAGGGAGCACAGATACGCAGTATTTT
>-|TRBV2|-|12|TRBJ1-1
CASSPMNTEAFF
TGTGCCAGCAGTCCTATGAACACTGAAGCTTTCTTT
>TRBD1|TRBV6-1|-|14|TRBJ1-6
CASSETGTSSPLHF
TGTGCCAGCAGTGAGACAGGGACAAGTTCACCCCTCCACTTT
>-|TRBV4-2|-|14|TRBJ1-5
CASSQDTRNQPQHF
TGTGCCAGCAGCCAAGATACCAGGAATCAGCCCCAGCATTTT
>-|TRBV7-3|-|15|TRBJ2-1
CASSLASISYNEQFF
TGTGCCAGCAGCTTAGCCTCGATCTCCTACAATGAGCAGTTCTTC
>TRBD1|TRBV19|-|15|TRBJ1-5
CASSRGTVGNQPQHF
TGTGCCAGTAGTAGGGGGACAGTAGGCAATCAGCCCCAGCATTTT
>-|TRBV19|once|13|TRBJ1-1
CASKGRGNTEAFF
TGTGCCAGTAAGGGCAGGGGGAACACTGAAGCTTTCTTT
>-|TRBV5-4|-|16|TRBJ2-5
CASSFFSGTAQETQYF
TGTGCCAGCAGCTTTTTTAGCGGAACAGCACAAGAGACCCAGTACTTC
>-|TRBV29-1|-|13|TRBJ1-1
CSGERARGTEAFF
TGCAGCGGAGAAAGGGCGAGGGGCACTGAAGCTTTCTTT
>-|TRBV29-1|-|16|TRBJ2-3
CSVNGGSGDGTDTQYF
TGCAGCGTCAACGGCGGGTCTGGGGACGGCACAGATACGCAGTATTTT
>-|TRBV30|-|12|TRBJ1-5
CAWGGPNQPQHF
TGTGCCTGGGGGGGACCGAATCAGCCCCAGCATTTT
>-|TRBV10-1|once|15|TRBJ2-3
CASSDKAGDTDTQYF
TGCGCCAGCAGTGATAAGGCAGGGGATACAGATACGCAGTATTTT
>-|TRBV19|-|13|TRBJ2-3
CATSPGAKDTQYF
TGTGCCACCTCCCCAGGGGCTAAGGATACGCAGTATTTT